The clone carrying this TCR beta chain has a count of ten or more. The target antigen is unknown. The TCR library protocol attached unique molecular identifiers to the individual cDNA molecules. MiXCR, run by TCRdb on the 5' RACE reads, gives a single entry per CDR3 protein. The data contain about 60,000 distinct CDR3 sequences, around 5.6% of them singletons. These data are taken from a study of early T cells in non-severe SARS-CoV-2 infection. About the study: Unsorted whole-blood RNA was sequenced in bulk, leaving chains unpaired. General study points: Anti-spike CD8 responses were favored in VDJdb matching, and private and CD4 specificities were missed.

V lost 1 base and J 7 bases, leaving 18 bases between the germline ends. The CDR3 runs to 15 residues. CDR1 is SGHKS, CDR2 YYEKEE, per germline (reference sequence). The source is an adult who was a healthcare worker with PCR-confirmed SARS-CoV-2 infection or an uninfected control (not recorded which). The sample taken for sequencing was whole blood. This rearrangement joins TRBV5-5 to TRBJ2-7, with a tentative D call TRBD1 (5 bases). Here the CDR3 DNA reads TGTGCCAGCAGCTTGAGTCCTCGCAGGGCGAGGGAGCAGTACTTC. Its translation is CASSLSPRRAREQYF.